The present TCR beta chain was sequenced within a study of cytomegalovirus exposure and HLA in healthy donors. Study observations and caveats: The classifier, whose performance was assessed in both the original and validation cohorts, reportedly diagnosed cytomegalovirus status with high specificity and sensitivity.

The CDR3 has 15 residues. The V gene end was trimmed by 1 base and the J gene end by 0 bases; junction bases not matched to a gene: 2. Germline CDR1 LNHDA, CDR2 SQIVND (reference sequence). As to this clone: Its target is unknown.

The PCR was carried out with 60 Vbeta primers and 13 Jbeta primers. The data were produced by immunoSEQ multiplex PCR, yet TCRdb's version contains in-frame clones alone and is incomplete. The table includes some 96,000 clones, over 65% detected once. The sequence was collected from a woman in her sixties in good health and CMV-seronegative. The sample comprised PBMCs. The rearrangement uses TRBV19 and TRBJ2-7; 8 bases are a match to TRBD2. CDR3 loop: CASSIGAGVSYEQYF. The CDR3 DNA reads TGTGCCAGTAGTATAGGAGCGGGGGTCTCCTACGAGCAGTACTTC.